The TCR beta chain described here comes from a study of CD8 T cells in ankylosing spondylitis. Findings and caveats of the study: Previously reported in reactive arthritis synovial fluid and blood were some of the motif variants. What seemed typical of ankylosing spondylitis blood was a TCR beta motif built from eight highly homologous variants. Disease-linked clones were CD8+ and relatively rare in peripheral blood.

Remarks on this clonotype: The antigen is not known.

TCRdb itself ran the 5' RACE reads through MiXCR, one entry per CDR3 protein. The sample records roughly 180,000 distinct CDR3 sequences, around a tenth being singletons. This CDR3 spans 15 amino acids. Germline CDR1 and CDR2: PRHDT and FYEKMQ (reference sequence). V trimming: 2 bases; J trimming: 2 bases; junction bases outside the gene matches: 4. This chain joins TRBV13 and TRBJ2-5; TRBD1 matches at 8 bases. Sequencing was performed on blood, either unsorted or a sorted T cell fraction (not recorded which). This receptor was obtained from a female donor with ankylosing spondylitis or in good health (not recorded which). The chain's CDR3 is CASSLSGQGQETQYF. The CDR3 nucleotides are TGTGCCAGCAGCTTATCCGGACAGGGTCAAGAGACCCAGTACTTC.